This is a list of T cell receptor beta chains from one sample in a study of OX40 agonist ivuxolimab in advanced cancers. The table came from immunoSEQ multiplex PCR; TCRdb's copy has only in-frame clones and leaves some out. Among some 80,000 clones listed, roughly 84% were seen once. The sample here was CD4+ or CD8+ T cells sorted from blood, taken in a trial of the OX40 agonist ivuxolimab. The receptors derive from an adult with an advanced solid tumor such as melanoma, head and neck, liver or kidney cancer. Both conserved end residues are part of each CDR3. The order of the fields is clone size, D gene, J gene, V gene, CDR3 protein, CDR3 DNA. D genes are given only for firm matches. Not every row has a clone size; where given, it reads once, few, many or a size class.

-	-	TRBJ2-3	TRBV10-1	CASSERSSWSTDTQYF	TGCGCCAGCAGTGAGCGTTCATCATGGAGTACAGATACGCAGTATTTT
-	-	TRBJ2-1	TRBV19	CASSILFREGQDNEQFF	TGTGCCAGTAGTATCCTTTTTAGGGAGGGACAGGACAATGAGCAGTTCTTC
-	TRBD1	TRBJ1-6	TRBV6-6	CASSYSTGDSPLHF	TGTGCCAGCAGTTACTCAACAGGGGATTCACCCCTCCACTTT
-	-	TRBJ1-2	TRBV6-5	CASSYLAGYTF	TGTGCCAGCAGTTATTTAGCGGGCTACACCTTC
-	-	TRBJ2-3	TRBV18	CASQQGADTQYF	TGTGCCAGCCAGCAGGGTGCGGATACGCAGTATTTT
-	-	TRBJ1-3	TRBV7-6	CASIPQAGSGNTIYF	TGTGCCAGCATCCCACAAGCAGGGTCCGGAAACACCATATATTTT
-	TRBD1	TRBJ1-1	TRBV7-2	CASSFSGTGGKAFF	TGTGCCAGCAGCTTTTCCGGGACAGGAGGCAAAGCTTTCTTT
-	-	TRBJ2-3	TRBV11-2	CASVGAKDTQYF	TGTGCCAGCGTGGGGGCGAAGGATACGCAGTATTTT
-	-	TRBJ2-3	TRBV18	CASSPSPFPADTQYF	TGTGCCAGCTCCCCCAGCCCCTTCCCTGCGGATACGCAGTATTTT
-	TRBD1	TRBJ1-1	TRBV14	CASSPQGAEAFF	TGTGCCAGCAGCCCACAGGGGGCGGAAGCTTTCTTT
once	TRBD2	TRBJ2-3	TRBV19	CASSLTGTSRTDTQYF	TGTGCCAGTAGTTTGACCGGGACTAGCCGCACAGATACGCAGTATTTT
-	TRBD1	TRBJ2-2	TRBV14	CASSQESQGAISGELFF	TGTGCCAGCAGCCAAGAGAGTCAGGGGGCGATTTCCGGGGAGCTGTTTTTT
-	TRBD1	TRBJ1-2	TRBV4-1	CASSTGTGHYGYTF	TGCGCCAGCAGCACCGGGACAGGGCATTATGGCTACACCTTC
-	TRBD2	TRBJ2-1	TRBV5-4	CASSPLGGAYNEQFF	TGTGCCAGCAGTCCACTGGGGGGGGCCTACAATGAGCAGTTCTTC
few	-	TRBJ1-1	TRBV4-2	CASSPANTEAFF	TGTGCCAGCAGCCCCGCGAACACTGAAGCTTTCTTT
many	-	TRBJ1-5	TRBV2	CASSWTEGDQPQHF	TGTGCCAGCAGCTGGACAGAGGGAGATCAGCCCCAGCATTTT
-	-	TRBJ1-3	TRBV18	CASSPRGDTIYF	TGTGCCAGCTCACCACGAGGGGACACCATATATTTT
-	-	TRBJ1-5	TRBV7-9	CASSLTDNQPQHF	TGTGCCAGCAGCTTGACGGATAATCAGCCCCAGCATTTT
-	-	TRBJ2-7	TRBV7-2	CASSTRIQAEQYF	TGTGCCAGCAGCACTAGAATTCAGGCCGAGCAGTACTTC
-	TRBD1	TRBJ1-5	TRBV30	CAWRLGGGDSKPQHF	TGTGCCTGGAGATTGGGCGGGGGGGACAGCAAGCCCCAGCATTTT
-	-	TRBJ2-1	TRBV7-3	CASSLTGGSYNEQFF	TGTGCCAGCAGCTTAACGGGGGGCTCCTACAATGAGCAGTTCTTC
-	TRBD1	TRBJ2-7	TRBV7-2	CASSLAGTGAYEQYF	TGTGCCAGCAGCTTAGCAGGGACAGGGGCCTACGAGCAGTACTTC
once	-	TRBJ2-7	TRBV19	CASSPRNRYYEQYF	TGTGCCAGTAGCCCGAGGAACAGATACTACGAGCAGTACTTC
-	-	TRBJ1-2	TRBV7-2	CASSTTGLPIRGYGYTF	TGTGCCAGCAGCACAACGGGACTTCCAATCAGGGGCTATGGCTACACCTTC
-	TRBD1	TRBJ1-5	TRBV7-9	CASSSTGDGQPQHF	TGTGCCAGCAGCTCCACAGGGGATGGCCAGCCCCAGCATTTT
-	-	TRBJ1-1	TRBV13	CASSFSAAEAFF	TGTGCCAGCAGCTTTAGTGCGGCAGAAGCTTTCTTT
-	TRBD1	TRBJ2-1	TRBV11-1	CASKRPGGAGNEQFF	TGTGCCAGCAAAAGGCCAGGGGGCGCCGGCAATGAGCAGTTCTTC
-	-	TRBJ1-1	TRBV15	CATSRDVGVLNTEAFF	TGTGCCACCAGCAGAGATGTTGGGGTTCTGAACACTGAAGCTTTCTTT
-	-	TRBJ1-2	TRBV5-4	CASSLDQKSYGYTF	TGTGCCAGCAGCTTGGACCAGAAGAGCTATGGCTACACCTTC
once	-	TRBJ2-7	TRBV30	CAWSTGTGEQYF	TGTGCCTGGAGTACCGGGACGGGCGAGCAGTACTTC
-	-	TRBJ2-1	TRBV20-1	CSANYNNEQFF	TGCAGTGCTAACTATAACAATGAGCAGTTCTTC
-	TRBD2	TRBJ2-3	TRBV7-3	CASSPSGITDTQYF	TGTGCCAGCAGCCCTAGCGGCATCACAGATACGCAGTATTTT
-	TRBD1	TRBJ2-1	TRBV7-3	CASSLDSRRTGVDSPRTFF	TGTGCCAGCAGCTTAGACAGTCGGAGGACAGGAGTCGATTCTCCCCGCACGTTCTTC
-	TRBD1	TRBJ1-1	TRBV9	CASSVWAGTVNTEAFF	TGTGCCAGCAGCGTATGGGCGGGGACAGTGAACACTGAAGCTTTCTTT
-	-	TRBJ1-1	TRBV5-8	CASFLGRASAFF	TGTGCCAGTTTCCTGGGCCGCGCTTCAGCTTTCTTT
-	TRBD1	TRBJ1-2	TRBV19	CASKGDRVNYGYTF	TGTGCCAGTAAGGGGGACAGGGTTAACTATGGCTACACCTTC
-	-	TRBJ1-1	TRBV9	CASSVPGNTEAFF	TGTGCCAGCAGCGTACCGGGAAACACTGAAGCTTTCTTT
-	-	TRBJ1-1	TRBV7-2	CASSLGLTEAFF	TGTGCCAGCAGCTTAGGGCTAACTGAAGCTTTCTTT
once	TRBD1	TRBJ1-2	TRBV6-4	CASRQTGTAGSVYGYTF	TGTGCCAGCAGGCAGACAGGGACCGCAGGGAGTGTCTATGGCTACACCTTC
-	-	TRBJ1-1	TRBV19	CATQNMNTEAFF	TGTGCCACCCAAAACATGAACACTGAAGCTTTCTTT
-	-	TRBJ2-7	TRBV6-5	CASSRPGVLIDEQYF	TGTGCCAGCAGCCGCCCGGGAGTTCTGATCGACGAGCAGTACTTC
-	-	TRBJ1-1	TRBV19	CASRINRDMNTEAFF	TGTGCCAGTAGGATTAACAGGGACATGAACACTGAAGCTTTCTTT
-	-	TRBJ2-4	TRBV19	CASSTPGRQNIQYF	TGTGCCAGTAGTACCCCGGGCAGACAAAACATTCAGTACTTC
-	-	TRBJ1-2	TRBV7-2	CASSLVGQNYGYTF	TGTGCCAGCAGCTTAGTCGGGCAGAACTATGGCTACACCTTC
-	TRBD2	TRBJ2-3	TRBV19	CASSIATSGNTQYF	TGTGCCAGTAGTATAGCAACTAGCGGAAATACGCAGTATTTT
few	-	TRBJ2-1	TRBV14	CASSQDYYNEQFF	TGTGCCAGCAGCCAAGACTATTACAATGAGCAGTTCTTC
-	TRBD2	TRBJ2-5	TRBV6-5	CASSYSSGGGETQYF	TGTGCCAGCAGTTACTCGAGCGGGGGCGGTGAGACCCAGTACTTC
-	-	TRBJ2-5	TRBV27	CASSLRGQETQYF	TGTGCCAGCAGTTTACGGGGGCAAGAGACCCAGTACTTC
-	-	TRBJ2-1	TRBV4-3	CASSQDAGAIYNEQFF	TGCGCCAGCAGCCAAGACGCGGGGGCGATCTACAATGAGCAGTTCTTC
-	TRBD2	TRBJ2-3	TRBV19	CASNPGRALDTQYF	TGTGCCAGTAACCCCGGGAGGGCCTTAGATACGCAGTATTTT
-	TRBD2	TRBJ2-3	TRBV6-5	CASSSLSGRDTQYF	TGTGCCAGCAGTTCACTTAGCGGGAGAGATACGCAGTATTTT
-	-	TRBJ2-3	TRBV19	CASTNLDTQYF	TGTGCCAGTACCAACCTAGATACGCAGTATTTT
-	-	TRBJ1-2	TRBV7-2	CASSFYSGAGGYTF	TGTGCCAGCAGCTTCTACTCAGGGGCAGGTGGCTACACCTTC
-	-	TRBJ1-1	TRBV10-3	CAISGGETRRLATEAFF	TGTGCCATCAGTGGGGGCGAGACACGCCGGTTGGCCACTGAAGCTTTCTTT
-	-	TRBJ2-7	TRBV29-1	CSVVSGFYEQYF	TGCAGCGTTGTCTCGGGGTTCTACGAGCAGTACTTC